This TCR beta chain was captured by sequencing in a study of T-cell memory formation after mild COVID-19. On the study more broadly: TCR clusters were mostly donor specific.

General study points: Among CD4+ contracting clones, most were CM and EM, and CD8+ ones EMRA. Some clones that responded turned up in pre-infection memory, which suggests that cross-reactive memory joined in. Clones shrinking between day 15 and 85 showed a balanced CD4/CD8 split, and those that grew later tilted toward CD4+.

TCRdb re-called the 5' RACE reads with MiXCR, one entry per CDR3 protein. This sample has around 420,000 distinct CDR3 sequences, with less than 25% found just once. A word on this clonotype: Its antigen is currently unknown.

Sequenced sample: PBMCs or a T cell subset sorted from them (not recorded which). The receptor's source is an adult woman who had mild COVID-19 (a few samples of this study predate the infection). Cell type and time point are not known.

For the CDR3, the DNA is TGCGCCAGCAGCCAAGATGTTGGACCCATCTACAATGAGCAGTTCTTC. It translates to CASSQDVGPIYNEQFF. This chain joins TRBV4-1 and TRBJ2-1; D is unresolved. CDR3 length: 16 amino acids. Trimming shortened V by 0 bases and J by 3 bases, and 12 bases separated the two germline ends. From germline, CDR1 is MGHRA and CDR2 YSYEKL.